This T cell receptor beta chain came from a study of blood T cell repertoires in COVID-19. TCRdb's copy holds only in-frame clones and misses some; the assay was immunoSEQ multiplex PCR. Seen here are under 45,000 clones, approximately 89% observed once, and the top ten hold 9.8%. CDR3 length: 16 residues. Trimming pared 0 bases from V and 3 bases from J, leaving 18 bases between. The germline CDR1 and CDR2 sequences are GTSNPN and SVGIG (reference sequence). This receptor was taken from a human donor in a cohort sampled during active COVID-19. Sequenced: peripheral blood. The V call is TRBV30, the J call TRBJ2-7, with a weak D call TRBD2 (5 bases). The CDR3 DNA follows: TGTGCCTGGAGTGTAAGTCTTGCGGGCCCAGGCTACGAGCAGTACTTC. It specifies CAWSVSLAGPGYEQYF. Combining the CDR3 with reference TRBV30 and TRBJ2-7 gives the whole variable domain SQTIHQWPATLVQPVGSPLSLECTVEGTSNPNLYWYRQAAGRGLQLLFYSVGIGQISSEVPQNLSASRPQDRQFILSSKKLLLSDSGFYLCAWSVSLAGPGYEQYFGPGTRLTVT.